This TCR beta chain was found in a study of blood T cell repertoires in COVID-19. At the level of the study: Whether acute or convalescent, the COVID-19 samples came from the United States, Italy and Spain. From T cells, B-cell-depleted T cells, or PBMCs came the material, which was cDNA or gDNA.

Germline CDR1 and CDR2: SGDLS and YYNGEE. This CDR3 contains 12 residues. V lost 3 bases and J lost 5, with 9 bases in between. Authors' data handling: The authors estimated nucleated cell counts from reference gene primer amplification. TCRdb's table, derived via immunoSEQ multiplex PCR, lists solely in-frame clones and lacks some. The V and J calls and clone size come from that table; D and trimming were worked out from the DNA. The sample includes about 110,000 clones, 71% of them seen just once. This clonotype originated in a woman between 40 and 55 years old with acute or convalescent COVID-19. The chain employs TRBV9 and TRBJ2-7; TRBD1 might be the D (5 bases). What was sequenced was peripheral blood. The CDR3 here is CASSDYRNEQYF. Written as DNA, the CDR3 is TGTGCCAGCAGCGATTACAGGAACGAGCAGTACTTC.